A single sample is the source of the 20 T cell receptor beta chains below, sequenced in a study of T cells expressing NK-cell markers. TCRdb reworked the 5' RACE reads into one entry per CDR3 protein, no DNA. This listing includes fewer than 550,000 distinct CDR3 sequences. Sequenced input: blood T cells: a sorted CD56 or NKG2C T cell subset, CD4+ or CD8+ T cells, or bulk PBMC T cells (not recorded which). Source of these receptors: a woman between 50 and 59 years old in good health.

The chain links TRBV10-3 to TRBJ2-1; the TCRdb call, TRBD2, lacks DNA for checking. This CDR3 has 14 amino acids. Germline assignment: CDR1 ENHRY and CDR2 SYGVKD. The CDR3 here is CATHGTSEYNEQFF.

The chain employs TRBV5-1 and TRBJ2-5; the D gene TCRdb calls, TRBD2, cannot be checked with no DNA. The germline gives CDR1 SGHRS, CDR2 YFSETQ. The CDR3 contains 16 residues. The chain's CDR3 is CASSLTLSGSVETQYF.

CDR3 protein: CASSPLAALGQETQYF. The chain uses TRBV7-3 and TRBJ2-5; TCRdb outputs TRBD2, but without DNA this stays unchecked. Germline V lookup: CDR1 SGHTA, CDR2 FQGTGA. This CDR3 comprises 16 residues.

The chain combines TRBV20-1 with TRBJ2-1; TCRdb's D call of TRBD2 is untestable without DNA. Germline V CDR1 and CDR2: DFQATT, SNEGSKA (reference sequence). The CDR3 consists of 12 residues. CDR3 amino acids: CSGRDWRNEQFF.

V gene TRBV5-1 combines with J gene TRBJ1-5; TCRdb's D gene call, TRBD1, goes unchecked for lack of DNA. The CDR3 spans 14 residues. Per the germline V gene, CDR1 is SGHRS and CDR2 is YFSETQ. Here the CDR3 reads CASSLGQANQPQHF.

The chain carries TRBV3-1 and TRBJ1-2; TCRdb names TRBD1, which stays unverified in the absence of DNA. This CDR3 is 14 amino acids long. The germline V gene encodes CDR1 LGHDT and CDR2 YNNKEL (reference sequence). CDR3 sequence: CASSNQYRRYGYTF.

The V gene is TRBV27, the J gene TRBJ2-1; TCRdb designates TRBD1, a call that cannot be tested without DNA. The CDR3 has 15 amino acids. Germline V lookup: CDR1 MNHEY, CDR2 SMNVEV (reference sequence). The CDR3 spells CASGPQGRGYNEQFF.

The chain combines TRBV5-1 with TRBJ2-1; the TRBD2 assignment by TCRdb is unverifiable without DNA. The germline V gene encodes CDR1 SGHRS and CDR2 YFSETQ. The CDR3 is 16 residues long. The CDR3 region is CASSQDTSGLMNEQFF.

This chain joins TRBV15 and TRBJ2-2; TCRdb's D call, TRBD1, is unchecked because there is no DNA. CDR3 length equals 16 residues. Germline CDR1 is LNHNV and CDR2 is YYDKDF (reference sequence). The CDR3: CATSQGAWGGNGELFF.

The CDR3 is CASSLSWDSKGDTF. The rearrangement links TRBV12-3 or TRBV12-4 to TRBJ1-2; the TCRdb D gene call, TRBD1, has no DNA to confirm it. The CDR3 has 14 residues.

The rearrangement links TRBV7-2 to TRBJ2-5; TCRdb gives TRBD2 as the D gene, but with no DNA this cannot be confirmed. The CDR3 is 19 amino acids. CDR1 SGHTA and CDR2 FQGNSA come from the germline V gene. Here the CDR3 reads CASSLGWWTSGRGIKTQYF.

The rearrangement links TRBV7-9 to TRBJ2-2. Germline loops: CDR1 SEHNR, CDR2 FQNEAQ (reference sequence). The CDR3 covers 14 residues. The CDR3 protein is CAGNVGGDTGELFF.

The chain uses TRBV7-9 and TRBJ2-1. Per germline, CDR1 SEHNR and CDR2 FQNEAQ (reference sequence). CDR3 length: 18 residues. The CDR3 loop reads CASSLAQGSTVSNNEQFF. The full variable domain, with the rest looked up from reference TRBV7-9 and TRBJ2-1, is DTGVSQNPRHKITKRGQNVTFRCDPISEHNRLYWYRQTLGQGPEFLTYFQNEAQLEKSRLLSDRFSAERPKGSFSTLEIQRTEQGDSAMYLCASSLAQGSTVSNNEQFFGPGTRLTVL.

The J gene is TRBJ2-1, the V gene TRBV12-3 or TRBV12-4; TCRdb designates TRBD1, a call that cannot be tested without DNA. The CDR3 has 15 amino acids. CDR3 sequence reads: CASSRERAGYNEQFF.

The genes are TRBV2 and TRBJ2-4; lacking DNA, the TRBD2 call made by TCRdb goes unchecked. The length of the CDR3 is 15 residues. Germline CDR1 SNHLY, CDR2 FYNNEI. CDR3 in amino acids: CASKRSEEAKNIQYF.

V usage is TRBV12-3 or TRBV12-4 and J usage is TRBJ2-2; TCRdb reports TRBD2, a call that lacks DNA to check it against. The CDR3 contains 14 residues. This chain's CDR3 is CASRSGLDTGELFF.

This chain connects TRBV18 to TRBJ1-2; the TCRdb call, TRBD1, lacks DNA for checking. The CDR3 spans 14 residues. Germline-derived CDR1 and CDR2 are KGHSH and LQKENI. CDR3: CASSTSGAGYGYTF. Full variable domain (remainder filled in from reference TRBV18 and TRBJ1-2): NAGVMQNPRHLVRRRGQEARLRCSPMKGHSHVYWYRQLPEEGLKFMVYLQKENIIDESGMPKERFSAEFPKEGPSILRIQQVVRGDSAAYFCASSTSGAGYGYTFGSGTRLTVV.

The V gene is TRBV5-6, the J gene TRBJ1-1; as DNA is missing, the TRBD1 call by TCRdb cannot be tested. CDR1 and CDR2 from the germline V gene are SGHDT and YYEEEE. This CDR3 comprises 13 residues. The chain's CDR3 is CASSRGVNTEAFF.

The chain couples TRBV5-6 to TRBJ2-2; the TRBD1 assignment by TCRdb is unverifiable without DNA. Germline CDR1 and CDR2: SGHDT and YYEEEE. The CDR3 has 15 amino acids. CDR3 sequence reads: CASRTGGPNTGELFF.

The CDR3 sequence is CASSHPARDATNEKLFF. This chain uses TRBV4-1 with TRBJ1-4. The germline V gene encodes CDR1 MGHRA and CDR2 YSYEKL. The CDR3 sequence is 17 residues long.